The clone carrying this TCR beta chain was seen only a few times. Antigen unknown. The data derive from a study of lymphopenia after photon versus proton radiotherapy. Data came from immunoSEQ multiplex PCR; TCRdb stores just in-frame clones and leaves some out. The sample includes 50,000 to 75,000 clones, approximately 84% of them seen just once. The study, taken as a whole, reports: Larger post-nadir TCR diversity loss correlated inversely with survival in deceased patients. Proton therapy kept repertoires fairly stable, unlike photons, which gained effector/memory cells. After the lymphocyte nadir, photon-treated repertoires showed oligoclonal expansion, especially of CD8+ Temra cells.

Trimming removed 0 bases at V and 0 bases at J, with 10 bases between. Germline CDR1 is SGHNT and CDR2 is YYREEE (reference sequence). The CDR3 runs to 16 residues. The input for sequencing was peripheral blood, taken from a patient treated with photon-based radiotherapy. The origin of this receptor is a man aged 35-49 years with gastric cancer. This chain connects TRBV5-4 to TRBJ1-3, with D possibly matching TRBD1 (5 bases). The CDR3 protein is CASSLGGGSSGNTIYF. For the CDR3, the DNA is TGTGCCAGCAGCTTGGGGGGCGGCAGCTCTGGAAACACCATATATTTT.